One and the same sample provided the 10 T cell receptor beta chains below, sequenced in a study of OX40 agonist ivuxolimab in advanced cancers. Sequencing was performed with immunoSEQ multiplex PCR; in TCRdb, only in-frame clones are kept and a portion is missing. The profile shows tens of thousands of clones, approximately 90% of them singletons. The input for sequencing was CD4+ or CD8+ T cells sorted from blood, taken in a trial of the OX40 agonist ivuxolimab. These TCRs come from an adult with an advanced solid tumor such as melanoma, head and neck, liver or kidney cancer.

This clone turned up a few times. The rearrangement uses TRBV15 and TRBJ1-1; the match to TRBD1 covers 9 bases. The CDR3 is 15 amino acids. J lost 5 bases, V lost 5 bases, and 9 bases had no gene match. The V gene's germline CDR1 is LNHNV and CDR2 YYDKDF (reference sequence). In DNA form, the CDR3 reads TGTGCCACCAGCGGGGAGGGACAGGGTGGAACTGAAGCTTTCTTT. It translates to CATSGEGQGGTEAFF.

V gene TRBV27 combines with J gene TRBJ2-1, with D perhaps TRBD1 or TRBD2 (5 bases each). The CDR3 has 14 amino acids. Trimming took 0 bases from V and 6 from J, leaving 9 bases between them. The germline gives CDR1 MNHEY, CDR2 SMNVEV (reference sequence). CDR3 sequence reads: CASSLSRGRNEQFF. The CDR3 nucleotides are TGTGCCAGCAGTTTATCTCGGGGACGCAATGAGCAGTTCTTC.

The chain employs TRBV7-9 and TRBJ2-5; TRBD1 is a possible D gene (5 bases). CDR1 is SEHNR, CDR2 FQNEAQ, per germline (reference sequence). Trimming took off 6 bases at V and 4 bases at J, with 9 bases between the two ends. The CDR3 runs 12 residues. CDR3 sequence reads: CASRQVAETQYF. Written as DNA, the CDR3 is TGTGCCAGCAGACAGGTAGCAGAGACCCAGTACTTC.

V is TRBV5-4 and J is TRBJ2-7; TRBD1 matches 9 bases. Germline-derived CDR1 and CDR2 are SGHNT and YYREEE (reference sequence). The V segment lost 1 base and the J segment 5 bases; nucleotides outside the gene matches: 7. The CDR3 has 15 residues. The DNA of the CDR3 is TGTGCCAGCAGCTTGATTCCGGGACAGGGTCACGAGCAGTACTTC. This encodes CASSLIPGQGHEQYF.

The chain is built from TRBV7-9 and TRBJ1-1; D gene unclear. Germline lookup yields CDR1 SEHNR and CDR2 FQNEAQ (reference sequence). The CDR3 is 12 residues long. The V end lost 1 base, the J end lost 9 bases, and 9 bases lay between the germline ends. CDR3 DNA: TGTGCCAGCAGCTTAGGGGTCTTACAAGCTTTCTTT. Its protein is CASSLGVLQAFF.

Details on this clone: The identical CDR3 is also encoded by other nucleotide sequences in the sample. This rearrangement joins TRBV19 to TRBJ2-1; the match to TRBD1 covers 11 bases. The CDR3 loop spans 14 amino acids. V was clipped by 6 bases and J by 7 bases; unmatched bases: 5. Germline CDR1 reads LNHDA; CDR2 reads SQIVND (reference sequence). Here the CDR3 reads CASRRDRGGNEQFF. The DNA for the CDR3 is TGTGCCAGTAGACGGGACAGGGGGGGTAATGAGCAGTTCTTC.

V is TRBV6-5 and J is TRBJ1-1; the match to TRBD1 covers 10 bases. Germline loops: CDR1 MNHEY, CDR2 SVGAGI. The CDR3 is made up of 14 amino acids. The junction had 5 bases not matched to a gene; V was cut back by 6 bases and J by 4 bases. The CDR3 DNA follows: TGTGCCAGCAGCATTGGACAGGGGGGCACTGAAGCTTTCTTT. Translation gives CASSIGQGGTEAFF.

The CDR3: CASSGGSSRAFF. The CDR3 DNA sequence: TGTGCCAGCAGTGGCGGGAGTTCGAGAGCTTTCTTT. The rearrangement joins TRBV25-1 to TRBJ1-1; D is unresolved. This CDR3 is built from 12 residues. V gave up 4 bases and J gave up 10 bases, with 13 bases separating them. The germline V gene has CDR1 MGHDK and CDR2 SYGVNS. Drawing the rest from reference TRBV25-1 and TRBJ1-1, the complete variable domain is EADIYQTPRYLVIGTGKKITLECSQTMGHDKMYWYQQDPGMELHLIHYSYGVNSTEKGDLSSESTVSRIRTEHFPLTLESARPSHTSQYLCASSGGSSRAFFGQGTRLTVV.

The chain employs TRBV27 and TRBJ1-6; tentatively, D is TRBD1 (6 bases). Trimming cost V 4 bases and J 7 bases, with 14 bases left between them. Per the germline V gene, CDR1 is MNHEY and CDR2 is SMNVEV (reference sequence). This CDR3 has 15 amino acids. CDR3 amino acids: CASSSGAGYNSPLHF. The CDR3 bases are TGTGCCAGCAGTTCAGGGGCAGGGTACAATTCACCCCTCCACTTT.

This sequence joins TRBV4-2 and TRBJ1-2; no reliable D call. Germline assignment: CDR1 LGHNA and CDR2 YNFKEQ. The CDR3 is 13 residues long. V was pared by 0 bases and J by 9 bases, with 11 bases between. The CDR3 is CASSQDSWVSYTF. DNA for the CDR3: TGTGCCAGCAGCCAAGATAGTTGGGTTAGCTACACCTTC.